This is a list of T cell receptor beta chains from one sample in a study of cytomegalovirus exposure and HLA in healthy donors. Sequencing was performed with immunoSEQ multiplex PCR; in TCRdb, only in-frame clones are kept and a portion is missing. Seen here are 170,000 or so clones, less than 90% observed once, and the top ten hold around 1.9%. Sequenced input: PBMCs. Receptors originate from a man in his late teens or twenties in good health and CMV-seronegative. Each CDR3 is given with its conserved first and last residue. Fields, in order: clone size, D gene, V gene, J gene, CDR3 DNA, CDR3 protein. The D gene is left open where the match is weak. Where a row states a size, it is once, few, many or the class of an expanded clone; other rows omit it.

few	.	TRBV29-1	TRBJ2-7	TGCAGCGTTGAAGATCGCGGGGCGACAGACTACGAGCAGTACTTC	CSVEDRGATDYEQYF
.	.	TRBV5-1	TRBJ2-7	TGCGCCAGCAGCTTCAGTCCAGAGGACTACGAGCAGTACTTC	CASSFSPEDYEQYF
.	.	TRBV29-1	TRBJ1-1	TGCAGCGTTGGGTGGGGGCCGAACACTGAAGCTTTCTTT	CSVGWGPNTEAFF
.	.	TRBV6-5	TRBJ1-3	TGTGCCAGCAGTCCGACAAACTCTGGAAACACCATATATTTT	CASSPTNSGNTIYF
few	TRBD1	TRBV9	TRBJ2-2	TGTGCCAGCAGCATACGACAGGGGGCGCCAGCCGGGGAGCTGTTTTTT	CASSIRQGAPAGELFF
.	.	TRBV11-2	TRBJ1-1	TGTGCCAGCAGCTTGGCCGGGACTGAAGCTTTCTTT	CASSLAGTEAFF
.	.	TRBV18	TRBJ2-1	TGTGCCAGCTCACCAAGCGAAACAGGGTACAATGAGCAGTTCTTC	CASSPSETGYNEQFF
.	.	TRBV4-3	TRBJ1-1	TGCGCCAGCAGCCAAGTTCCCAGCACTGAAGCTTTCTTT	CASSQVPSTEAFF
.	.	TRBV14	TRBJ1-1	TGTGCCAGCAGCCAAGTTGGGCGGCCCCGGGGGACTGAAGCTTTCTTT	CASSQVGRPRGTEAFF
once	TRBD2	TRBV19	TRBJ2-3	TGTGCCAGTAGTATAGAGGGGACTAGCGCTAGCACAGATACGCAGTATTTT	CASSIEGTSASTDTQYF
.	TRBD2	TRBV5-1	TRBJ2-3	TGCGCCAGCAGCCCCCTACTAGCGGGATCTAGCACAGATACGCAGTATTTT	CASSPLLAGSSTDTQYF
many	.	TRBV25-1	TRBJ1-1	TGTGCCAGCAGTAGCCCGGGGTATACGGCTGAAGCTTTCTTT	CASSSPGYTAEAFF
.	TRBD2	TRBV7-9	TRBJ2-5	TGTGCCAGCAACCTGGGAGGGGCCCCGGAGACCCAGTACTTC	CASNLGGAPETQYF
.	TRBD1	TRBV5-4	TRBJ1-2	TGTGCCAGCAGCTTCCTCGACAGGGCAAACTATGGCTACACCTTC	CASSFLDRANYGYTF
few	TRBD2	TRBV18	TRBJ2-1	TGTGCCAGCTCACCCCGGGCTAGCGGGGGGGTTGAGCAGTTCTTC	CASSPRASGGVEQFF
.	.	TRBV29-1	TRBJ2-2	TGCAGCGGTCTGGCCAGGGCCGGGGAGCTGTTTTTT	CSGLARAGELFF
.	.	TRBV27	TRBJ1-5	TGTGCCAGCAGTCAGGGGATAGGGAATCAGCCCCAGCATTTT	CASSQGIGNQPQHF
.	TRBD2	TRBV5-6	TRBJ2-4	TGTGCCAGCAGCTTGGGGGAGGGCCTAGCCAAAAACATTCAGTACTTC	CASSLGEGLAKNIQYF
once	TRBD1	TRBV5-6	TRBJ2-7	TGTGCCAGCAACAATCCGGGACAGGGGGTACGCGAGCAGTACTTC	CASNNPGQGVREQYF
.	TRBD2	TRBV5-1	TRBJ2-3	TGCGCCAGCAGCTCCTCCGGGACTAGCGTCACAGATACGCAGTATTTT	CASSSSGTSVTDTQYF